The 21 T cell receptor beta chains reported below all come from one sample, sequenced in a study of T cell responses to AZD1222 COVID-19 vaccine. Only in-frame clones appear in the TCRdb table, and some are missing; sequencing was by immunoSEQ multiplex PCR. Found here are roughly 190,000 clones, 90% to 95% of them singletons; the top ten hold 3.9%. Specimen: peripheral blood, collected on day 0 of AZD1222 vaccination. The receptor set was obtained from an adult in good health.

V is TRBV6-5 and J is TRBJ2-3, with D tentatively TRBD1 (5 bases). V lost 4 bases, J lost 1 base, and 15 bases lay in between. CDR1 MNHEY and CDR2 SVGAGI come from the germline V gene. The CDR3 runs to 16 residues. CDR3 coding DNA: TGTGCCAGCAGTTCTAAAAAGGTCAGGGGCACAGATACGCAGTATTTT. Protein product: CASSSKKVRGTDTQYF.

The rearrangement uses TRBV10-1 and TRBJ2-2; 7 bases are shared with TRBD1. The J segment lost 7 bases and the V segment lost 3 bases, leaving 17 bases of the junction unmatched. Germline V gene sequence: CDR1 WNHNN, CDR2 SYGVQD (reference sequence). The CDR3 has 18 amino acids. This CDR3 is CASSDPATGTDLGGELFF. The CDR3 nucleotides read TGCGCCAGCAGTGACCCAGCGACCGGGACAGATTTGGGCGGGGAGCTGTTTTTT.

This chain connects TRBV5-1 to TRBJ1-6; no clear D gene. The CDR3 loop spans 16 amino acids. Trimming removed 0 bases at V and 0 bases at J, with 7 bases between. Germline lookup yields CDR1 SGHRS and CDR2 YFSETQ. CDR3 region: CASSLAESSYNSPLHF. The CDR3 nucleotides read TGCGCCAGCAGCTTGGCCGAAAGCTCCTATAATTCACCCCTCCACTTT.

V is TRBV18 and J is TRBJ1-1; 10 nucleotides agree with TRBD1. Germline trimming cut 4 bases from V and 10 bases from J; bases unmatched to any gene: 18. Germline V CDR1 and CDR2: KGHSH, LQKENI. The CDR3 extends over 17 amino acids. CDR3 residues: CASSQETGGSPGGTAFF. Written as DNA, the CDR3 is TGTGCCAGCTCACAGGAGACAGGGGGCTCCCCAGGTGGTACAGCTTTCTTT. The full variable domain, its missing parts supplied by reference TRBV18 and TRBJ1-1, is NAGVMQNPRHLVRRRGQEARLRCSPMKGHSHVYWYRQLPEEGLKFMVYLQKENIIDESGMPKERFSAEFPKEGPSILRIQQVVRGDSAAYFCASSQETGGSPGGTAFFGQGTRLTVV.

The rearrangement uses TRBV18 and TRBJ2-5; D unclear. Deletions cut 0 bases from V and 5 bases from J, with 10 bases between. The CDR3 totals 14 residues. Germline-derived CDR1 and CDR2 are KGHSH and LQKENI. The DNA of the CDR3 is TGTGCCAGCTCACCACCAGTTATATCGGAGACCCAGTACTTC. Translating it yields CASSPPVISETQYF. The full variable domain, its missing parts supplied by reference TRBV18 and TRBJ2-5, is NAGVMQNPRHLVRRRGQEARLRCSPMKGHSHVYWYRQLPEEGLKFMVYLQKENIIDESGMPKERFSAEFPKEGPSILRIQQVVRGDSAAYFCASSPPVISETQYFGPGTRLLVL.

This clone was observed once. The rearrangement links TRBV5-8 to TRBJ1-4; TRBD1 might be the D (5 bases). The CDR3 runs 17 residues. CDR1 is SGHTS and CDR2 is YDEGEE in the germline V gene. Between the trimmed V and J ends, which lost 0 bases and 4 bases, there was a span of 16 bases. CDR3 coding DNA: TGTGCCAGCAGCTTGGCCAAGGGACTCGGGGGTAATGAAAAACTGTTTTTT. Translated: CASSLAKGLGGNEKLFF.

This clone was observed a few times. The chain uses TRBV7-6 and TRBJ1-3; tentative D call: TRBD1 (6 bases). Germline CDR1 reads SGHVS; CDR2 reads FNYEAQ. The V gene lost 5 bases and the J gene lost 4 bases, with 21 bases spanning the gap. This CDR3 contains 17 residues. The CDR3 sequence: CASSGRGGGSGGNTIYF. CDR3 in DNA: TGTGCCAGCAGCGGACGAGGGGGAGGATCCGGAGGAAACACCATATATTTT.

The CDR3 is CASPAGGANVLTF. As DNA, the CDR3 is TGTGCCAGCCCAGCTGGTGGGGCCAACGTCCTGACTTTC. This chain uses TRBV6-4 with TRBJ2-6, with D unclear. Trimming removed 8 bases at V and 3 bases at J, with 8 bases between. Germline values: CDR1 MRHNA, CDR2 SNTAGT. The CDR3 runs to 13 residues.

The chain employs TRBV2 and TRBJ1-5, with D unresolved. CDR1 and CDR2 from the germline V gene are SNHLY and FYNNEI. Deletions cut 3 bases from V and 0 bases from J, with 9 bases between. This CDR3 region has 15 residues. The CDR3 nucleotides are TGTGCCAGCAGTGATAACTTTTATAGCAATCAGCCCCAGCATTTT. Translating gives CASSDNFYSNQPQHF.

The chain uses TRBV20-1 and TRBJ2-3, with 9 bases that match TRBD1. V shed 3 bases and J 3 bases; nucleotides not matched to a gene: 13. Germline CDR1 and CDR2: DFQATT and SNEGSKA (reference sequence). The CDR3 has 17 residues. CDR3 coding DNA: TGCAGTGCTAGTGGCGGCGTCGGACAGGGGATGACAGATACGCAGTATTTT. Its translation: CSASGGVGQGMTDTQYF.

The rearrangement joins TRBV7-9 to TRBJ1-2; 10 bases are shared with TRBD1. The J segment lost 5 bases and the V segment lost 1 base, leaving 4 bases of the junction unmatched. There are 15 residues in the CDR3. CDR1 is SEHNR and CDR2 is FQNEAQ in the germline V gene (reference sequence). The CDR3 DNA sequence: TGTGCCAGCAGCTTAGGGACAGGGGGAAGATATGGCTACACCTTC. Protein: CASSLGTGGRYGYTF. Using reference TRBV7-9 and TRBJ1-2 for the parts outside the CDR3, the full variable domain is DTGVSQNPRHKITKRGQNVTFRCDPISEHNRLYWYRQTLGQGPEFLTYFQNEAQLEKSRLLSDRFSAERPKGSFSTLEIQRTEQGDSAMYLCASSLGTGGRYGYTFGSGTRLTVV.

The chain carries TRBV11-3 and TRBJ2-1; no clear D gene. V gave up 3 bases and J gave up 3 bases, with 6 bases separating them. There are 13 residues in the CDR3. The germline gives CDR1 SGHNT, CDR2 YENEEA. The CDR3 is CASSFGNYNEQFF. CDR3 in DNA: TGTGCCAGCAGCTTCGGAAACTACAATGAGCAGTTCTTC. Full variable domain (missing parts from reference TRBV11-3 and TRBJ2-1): EAGVVQSPRYKIIEKKQPVAFWCNPISGHNTLYWYLQNLGQGPELLIRYENEEAVDDSQLPKDRFSAERLKGVDSTLKIQPAELGDSAVYLCASSFGNYNEQFFGPGTRLTVL.

The rearrangement joins TRBV9 to TRBJ1-2; no clear D gene. CDR1 SGDLS and CDR2 YYNGEE come from the germline V gene. The V end lost 3 bases, the J end lost 7 bases, and 16 bases lay between the germline ends. This CDR3 contains 14 residues. The CDR3 spells CASSGAGGMSGYTF. The CDR3 coding sequence is TGTGCCAGCAGCGGAGCAGGAGGGATGAGTGGCTACACCTTC. Based on the CDR3 plus reference TRBV9 and TRBJ1-2, the full variable domain is DSGVTQTPKHLITATGQRVTLRCSPRSGDLSVYWYQQSLDQGLQFLIQYYNGEERAKGNILERFSAQQFPDLHSELNLSSLELGDSALYFCASSGAGGMSGYTFGSGTRLTVV.

The chain employs TRBV15 and TRBJ1-1, with D perhaps matching TRBD1 (5 bases). This CDR3 comprises 15 residues. Germline loops: CDR1 LNHNV, CDR2 YYDKDF (reference sequence). The V and J ends lost 0 bases and 3 bases respectively, with 11 bases between them. As DNA, the CDR3 is TGTGCCACCAGCAGAGATCTCGGGGGAGACACTGAAGCTTTCTTT. As protein: CATSRDLGGDTEAFF.

The V and J genes are TRBV7-9 and TRBJ1-2; D might be TRBD1 (5 bases). The CDR3 length is 15 residues. V lost 1 base to trimming and J lost 5 bases, with 14 bases between them. The germline V gene has CDR1 SEHNR and CDR2 FQNEAQ (reference sequence). CDR3 protein: CASSLVGVDRYGYTF. CDR3 DNA: TGTGCCAGCAGCTTAGTAGGGGTGGATAGGTATGGCTACACCTTC.

This chain uses TRBV15 with TRBJ1-1, with D possibly matching TRBD1 (6 bases). Looked up from germline, CDR1 is LNHNV and CDR2 is YYDKDF (reference sequence). CDR3 length: 15 residues. With 0 bases removed from V and 2 bases from J, the gap between germline ends came to 10 bases. CDR3 protein: CATSREGRGNTEAFF. The DNA for the CDR3 is TGTGCCACCAGCAGAGAGGGCAGGGGAAACACTGAAGCTTTCTTT. Full variable domain (outside the CDR3, taken from reference TRBV15 and TRBJ1-1): DAMVIQNPRYQVTQFGKPVTLSCSQTLNHNVMYWYQQKSSQAPKLLFHYYDKDFNNEADTPDNFQSRRPNTSFCFLDIRSPGLGDTAMYLCATSREGRGNTEAFFGQGTRLTVV.

The chain joins TRBV10-3 to TRBJ1-1; D possibly corresponds to TRBD1 (6 bases). The CDR3 spans 13 residues. The germline V gene has CDR1 ENHRY and CDR2 SYGVKD. V lost 10 bases to trimming and J lost 1 base, with 13 bases between them. The CDR3 reads CASSDRPNTEAFF. CDR3 DNA sequence: TGTGCCAGTTCCGACAGGCCGAACACTGAAGCTTTCTTT.

This clone was seen just once. This CDR3 is also generated by other DNA sequences in the sample. This chain joins TRBV6-5 and TRBJ1-4, with 9 bases matching TRBD1. Germline V gene data show CDR1 as MNHEY and CDR2 as SVGAGI. Trimming at V came to 0 bases and at J to 5 bases, leaving 4 bases not matched to a gene. The CDR3 runs to 16 residues. The CDR3 sequence is CASSYSTGQGNEKLFF. CDR3 DNA: TGTGCCAGCAGTTACTCGACGGGACAGGGCAATGAAAAACTGTTTTTT.

Only one count was recorded for this clone. V gene TRBV29-1 combines with J gene TRBJ2-7, with TRBD1 as a possible D gene (6 bases). This CDR3 is 12 amino acids long. Germline V lookup: CDR1 SQVTM, CDR2 ANQGSEA. Trimming cost V 7 bases and J 3 bases, with 13 bases left between them. Written as DNA, the CDR3 is TGCAGCGGACGGGACAACCTCTACGAGCAGTACTTC. Translating it yields CSGRDNLYEQYF.

This sequence joins TRBV6-5 and TRBJ1-1; possible D gene TRBD1, 5 bases. The CDR3 has 15 residues. V was cut by 7 bases and J by 4 bases, with 19 bases left in between. The germline V gene has CDR1 MNHEY and CDR2 SVGAGI. DNA for the CDR3: TGTGCCAGCACTCTGCGCCGGGGGTGGTCCACTGAAGCTTTCTTT. Amino acids: CASTLRRGWSTEAFF.

This clone turned up a few times. The J gene is TRBJ1-1, the V gene TRBV7-9; no clear D. Looked up from germline, CDR1 is SEHNR and CDR2 is FQNEAQ (reference sequence). This CDR3 spans 12 amino acids. V was pared by 6 bases and J by 2 bases, with 7 bases between. This chain's CDR3 is CASSTHNTEAFF. Here the CDR3 DNA reads TGTGCCAGCAGTACACATAACACTGAAGCTTTCTTT.